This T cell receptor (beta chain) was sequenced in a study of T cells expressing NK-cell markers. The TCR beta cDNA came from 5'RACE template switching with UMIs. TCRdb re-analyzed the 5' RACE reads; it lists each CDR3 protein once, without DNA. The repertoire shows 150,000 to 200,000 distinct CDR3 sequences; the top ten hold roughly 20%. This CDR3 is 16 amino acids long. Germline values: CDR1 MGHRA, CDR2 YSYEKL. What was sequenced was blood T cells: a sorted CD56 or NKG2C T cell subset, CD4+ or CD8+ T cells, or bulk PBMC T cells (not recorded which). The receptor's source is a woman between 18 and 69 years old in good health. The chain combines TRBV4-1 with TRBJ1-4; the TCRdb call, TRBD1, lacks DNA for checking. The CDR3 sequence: CASSLGTALTNEKLFF.